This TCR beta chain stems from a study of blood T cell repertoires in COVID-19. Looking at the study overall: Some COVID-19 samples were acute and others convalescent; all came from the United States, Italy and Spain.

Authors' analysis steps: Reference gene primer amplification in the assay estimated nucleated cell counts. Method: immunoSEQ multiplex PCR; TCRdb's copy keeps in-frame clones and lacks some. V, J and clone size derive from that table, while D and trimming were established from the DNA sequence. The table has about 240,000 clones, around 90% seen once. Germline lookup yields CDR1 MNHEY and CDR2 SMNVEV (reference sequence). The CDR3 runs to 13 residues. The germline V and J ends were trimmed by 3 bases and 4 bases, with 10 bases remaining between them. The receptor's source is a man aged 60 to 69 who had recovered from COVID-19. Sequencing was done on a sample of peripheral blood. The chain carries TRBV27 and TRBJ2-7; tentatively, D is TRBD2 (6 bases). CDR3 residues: CASSLKAGYEQYV. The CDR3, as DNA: TGTGCCAGCAGTTTGAAGGCGGGGTACGAGCAGTACGTC.